This T cell receptor beta chain was documented in a study of Tregs in tolerant kidney transplant recipients. Study-level findings and limits: This study did not directly address biological reproducibility. Validation in larger populations is needed because few patients were studied.

Libraries were prepared by immunoSEQ multiplex PCR; TCRdb keeps only in-frame clonotypes and omits some of them. The data show roughly 64,000 clones, roughly 98% seen once. Worth noting for this clone: Its matching antigen is unknown.

CD4+CD25+CD127- Tregs, CD4+CD25- non-Tregs, CD4 and CD8 cells were sorted. V lost 4 bases to trimming and J lost 3 bases; unmatched junction nucleotides: 5. Per germline, CDR1 SGHRS and CDR2 YFSETQ. The CDR3 runs to 15 residues. The receptor was derived from a human donor who received a combined kidney and bone marrow transplant. The specimen comprised Tregs from blood, sampled before the transplant. The chain couples TRBV5-1 to TRBJ2-5, with 11 positions matching TRBD2. This CDR3 reads CASSSTSGSKETQYF. The CDR3 DNA is TGCGCCAGCAGCAGCACTAGCGGGAGCAAAGAGACCCAGTACTTC.